Following are 5 T cell receptor beta chains from one sample sequenced in a study of blood T cell repertoires in COVID-19. Libraries were prepared by immunoSEQ multiplex PCR; TCRdb keeps only in-frame clonotypes and omits some of them. This table has about 110,000 clones, about 85% appearing once. Sequenced sample: peripheral blood. The receptors were sampled from a human donor in a cohort sampled during active COVID-19.

V is TRBV2 and J is TRBJ2-7; maybe TRBD1 (5 bases). Germline values: CDR1 SNHLY, CDR2 FYNNEI. With 7 bases removed from V and 5 bases from J, the gap between germline ends came to 12 bases. This CDR3 region has 12 residues. The CDR3 reads CASKLWGDEQYF. In nucleotides, the CDR3 is TGTGCCAGCAAACTTTGGGGCGACGAGCAGTACTTC.

Turning to this clone: The junction does not match germline at one end; this may be a read error. The chain couples TRBV7-9 to TRBJ2-2; 11 nucleotides agree with TRBD1. This CDR3 is 12 amino acids long. Per germline, CDR1 SEHNR and CDR2 FQNEAQ (reference sequence). In nucleotides, the CDR3 is TGTGCCAGCAGCTTCGGGACAGGGGGGCTGTTTTTT. It is translated as CASSFGTGGLFF.

The CDR3 sequence: CASTTTGNSPLHF. For the CDR3, the DNA is TGTGCCAGCACCACAACAGGGAATTCACCCCTCCACTTT. The rearrangement joins TRBV27 to TRBJ1-6; TRBD1 might be the D (6 bases). The CDR3 loop spans 13 amino acids. Germline-derived CDR1 and CDR2 are MNHEY and SMNVEV (reference sequence). Trimming took 7 bases from V and 7 from J, leaving 11 bases between them.

The rearrangement uses TRBV29-1 and TRBJ1-3, with 10 bases that match TRBD1. The V and J ends lost 2 bases and 3 bases, in that order; junction bases with no gene match: 7. Looked up from germline, CDR1 is SQVTM and CDR2 is ANQGSEA. CDR3 size: 16 residues. The CDR3 DNA sequence: TGCAGCGTTGAAACCGGACAGGGGGAATTTGGAAACACCATATATTTT. Its protein product is CSVETGQGEFGNTIYF.

V and J are TRBV10-3 and TRBJ1-1; TRBD1 might be the D (6 bases). V lost 5 bases, J lost 4 bases, and 14 bases lay in between. The CDR3 has 14 residues. The germline CDR1 and CDR2 sequences are ENHRY and SYGVKD. The CDR3, as DNA: TGTGCCATCAGTTCCCCCCAGGGGAGCACTGAAGCTTTCTTT. It codes for CAISSPQGSTEAFF.